Below are 18 T cell receptor beta chains sequenced from a single sample in a study of shared T cell receptors in the human thymus. Using immunoSEQ multiplex PCR, the repertoire was profiled, and TCRdb retains in-frame clones only, with some absent. Here the sample spans just under 550,000 clones, approximately 80% being singletons. The same specimen was also included in a second study, on human thymus T cells.

Sequences were obtained from thymocytes. The origin of the receptors is a boy less than two years old with a congenital heart defect.

This clone was detected only once. V gene TRBV27 combines with J gene TRBJ2-7; the D gene is possibly TRBD2 (6 bases). This CDR3 has 16 amino acids. Germline CDR1 and CDR2: MNHEY and SMNVEV (reference sequence). Trimming pared 5 bases from V and 2 bases from J, leaving 19 bases between. CDR3: CASSPRRDSRTYEQYF. The DNA of the CDR3 is TGTGCCAGCAGTCCCCGCCGGGACTCTAGAACCTACGAGCAGTACTTC.

This clone turned up a few times. V is TRBV19 and J is TRBJ1-5; unclear D gene. The CDR3 has 16 residues. The germline V gene encodes CDR1 LNHDA and CDR2 SQIVND (reference sequence). V lost 1 base and J 5 bases, leaving 15 bases between the germline ends. The CDR3 DNA is TGTGCCAGTAGTATAGTGGCCCGAGGATATGATCAGCCCCAGCATTTT. It is translated as CASSIVARGYDQPQHF.

Concerning this clone itself: Other DNA sequences in this specimen translate into the identical CDR3. The rearrangement links TRBV14 to TRBJ1-1, with D unclear. V lost 1 base and J lost 0, with 3 bases in between. Germline CDR1 SGHDN, CDR2 FVKESK. This CDR3 region has 13 residues. CDR3 nucleotide sequence: TGTGCCAGCAGCCAAGCGGTGAACACTGAAGCTTTCTTT. Protein: CASSQAVNTEAFF. The whole variable domain, remainder taken from reference TRBV14 and TRBJ1-1, is EAGVTQFPSHSVIEKGQTVTLRCDPISGHDNLYWYRRVMGKEIKFLLHFVKESKQDESGMPNNRFLAERTGGTYSTLKVQPAELEDSGVYFCASSQAVNTEAFFGQGTRLTVV.

This chain joins TRBV5-6 and TRBJ2-7; possible D gene TRBD1, 7 bases. The germline V gene has CDR1 SGHDT and CDR2 YYEEEE. CDR3 length equals 15 residues. The V end lost 1 base, the J end lost 5 bases, and 16 bases lay between the germline ends. The CDR3 DNA reads as TGTGCCAGCAGCTTGAAGGAGGGGGCGTCGGACGAGCAGTACTTC. Its protein product is CASSLKEGASDEQYF. The whole variable domain, remainder taken from reference TRBV5-6 and TRBJ2-7, is DAGVTQSPTHLIKTRGQQVTLRCSPKSGHDTVSWYQQALGQGPQFIFQYYEEEERQRGNFPDRFSGHQFPNYSSELNVNALLLGDSALYLCASSLKEGASDEQYFGPGTRLTVT.

The V call is TRBV7-2, the J call TRBJ2-7, with D tentatively TRBD1 (5 bases). The ends were cut back, 1 base at V and 2 bases at J, with 12 bases in the middle. The CDR3 is 15 residues long. Germline V gene data show CDR1 as SGHTA and CDR2 as FQGNSA. The DNA of the CDR3 is TGTGCCAGCAGCTTAGAGGCAGGGCATACCTACGAGCAGTACTTC. It encodes CASSLEAGHTYEQYF.

This clone has a handful of counts. V and J are TRBV19 and TRBJ2-1; 12 nucleotides line up with TRBD2. Germline lookup yields CDR1 LNHDA and CDR2 SQIVND (reference sequence). The CDR3 consists of 20 residues. The V and J ends lost 5 bases and 0 bases, in that order; junction bases with no gene match: 14. The CDR3 DNA follows: TGTGCCAGTAGTCTGAGACTAGCGGGAGTCCCTCTCAACTCCTACAATGAGCAGTTCTTC. It codes for CASSLRLAGVPLNSYNEQFF.

In this sample, this clone turned up once. The chain recombines TRBV27 with TRBJ2-7, with TRBD2 matching 9 bases. The V segment lost 6 bases and the J segment 1 base; nucleotides outside the gene matches: 22. The germline V gene encodes CDR1 MNHEY and CDR2 SMNVEV (reference sequence). The CDR3 totals 20 residues. In DNA, the CDR3 is TGTGCCAGCAGACCTACCAATGGGCTAGCGGGAAAGGATTTTTCCTACGAGCAGTACTTC. Translated, it gives CASRPTNGLAGKDFSYEQYF.

CDR3 amino acids: CASSLASGPYEQYF. The CDR3 coding sequence is TGTGCCAGCAGCTTAGCGTCAGGGCCCTACGAGCAGTACTTC. The chain carries TRBV11-3 and TRBJ2-7; possible D gene TRBD1, 5 bases. The CDR3 runs to 14 residues. Germline V gene sequence: CDR1 SGHNT, CDR2 YENEEA. V was trimmed by 1 base and J by 2 bases, leaving 9 bases between them.

The chain has TRBV15 and TRBJ1-5; maybe TRBD1 (5 bases). There are 15 residues in the CDR3. Germline CDR1 LNHNV, CDR2 YYDKDF (reference sequence). V was trimmed by 2 bases and J by 4 bases, leaving 12 bases between them. CDR3 sequence reads: CATSRRPGGNQPQHF. In DNA, the CDR3 is TGTGCCACCAGCAGACGGCCGGGGGGGAATCAGCCCCAGCATTTT.

This clone has a handful of counts. The rearrangement joins TRBV27 to TRBJ2-3; 9 positions match TRBD2. CDR3 length equals 17 residues. Germline CDR1 and CDR2: MNHEY and SMNVEV (reference sequence). Trimming cost V 6 bases and J 7 bases; bases outside gene matches: 17. The CDR3 protein is CASSPRGREGYINTQYF. The CDR3, as DNA: TGTGCCAGCAGCCCCCGGGGGCGGGAGGGCTATATAAATACGCAGTATTTT.

The sample holds a few counts of this clone. The CDR3 coding sequence is TGTGCCAGCAGTCCTGCCAGGGGGCTTTATAGCAATCAGCCCCAGCATTTT. Its translation is CASSPARGLYSNQPQHF. This chain uses TRBV27 with TRBJ1-5; 8 bases fit TRBD1. Germline V gene sequence: CDR1 MNHEY, CDR2 SMNVEV (reference sequence). The CDR3 spans 17 residues. Germline trimming cut 5 bases from V and 0 bases from J; bases unmatched to any gene: 9.

The chain has TRBV28 and TRBJ1-2; 9 bases map to TRBD1. The V gene end was trimmed by 6 bases and the J gene end by 0 bases; junction bases not matched to a gene: 8. The V gene's germline CDR1 is MDHEN and CDR2 SYDVKM. The CDR3 is made up of 16 amino acids. CDR3 in amino acids: CASRPGTGRANYGYTF. CDR3 in DNA: TGTGCCAGCAGACCCGGGACAGGGCGAGCTAACTATGGCTACACCTTC.

The rearrangement uses TRBV30 and TRBJ2-2, with a weak D call TRBD2 (5 bases). Germline assignment: CDR1 GTSNPN and CDR2 SVGIG (reference sequence). Trimming took 2 bases from V and 6 from J, leaving 13 bases between them. The CDR3 runs 14 residues. The CDR3 region is CAWSRVALAGELFF. The CDR3 DNA reads as TGTGCCTGGAGTAGAGTAGCGCTGGCCGGGGAGCTGTTTTTT.

In its sample, this clone was seen a few times. The chain employs TRBV19 and TRBJ1-1, with D possibly TRBD1 on 5 matching bases. V was trimmed by 6 bases and J by 0 bases, leaving 8 bases between them. There are 13 residues in the CDR3. Germline CDR1 and CDR2: LNHDA and SQIVND (reference sequence). The CDR3 DNA reads TGTGCCAGTAGACGGGGGGTGAACACTGAAGCTTTCTTT. Its protein product is CASRRGVNTEAFF.

The chain has TRBV29-1 and TRBJ2-1, with D unclear. In germline, CDR1 is SQVTM, CDR2 ANQGSEA. The CDR3 contains 14 residues. Trimming took 6 bases from V and 2 from J, leaving 14 bases between them. CDR3 residues: CSVNRIPTYNEQFF. DNA of the CDR3: TGCAGCGTCAACAGAATCCCAACCTACAATGAGCAGTTCTTC.

This chain uses TRBV30 with TRBJ2-7, with TRBD1 matching over 9 bases. CDR1 and CDR2 from the germline V gene are GTSNPN and SVGIG (reference sequence). This CDR3 is built from 15 residues. V gave up 7 bases and J gave up 7 bases; unmatched junction bases: 17. The CDR3 DNA is TGTGCCTTCAAACCCCTTAGGGACAGGGTGAGTGAGCAGTACTTC. Protein product: CAFKPLRDRVSEQYF.

This rearrangement joins TRBV5-1 to TRBJ1-1, with D unclear. CDR1 and CDR2 from the germline V gene are SGHRS and YFSETQ. The V gene lost 3 bases and the J gene lost 12 bases, with 15 bases spanning the gap. CDR3 length: 12 amino acids. CDR3: CASSSDFTGTFF. Here the CDR3 DNA reads TGCGCCAGCAGCTCGGACTTTACTGGGACTTTCTTT. The complete variable domain, with remaining parts taken from reference TRBV5-1 and TRBJ1-1, reads KAGVTQTPRYLIKTRGQQVTLSCSPISGHRSVSWYQQTPGQGLQFLFEYFSETQRNKGNFPGRFSGRQFSNSRSEMNVSTLELGDSALYLCASSSDFTGTFFGQGTRLTVV.

There are a few counts of this clone. The chain uses TRBV19 and TRBJ1-5; TRBD1 matches at 7 bases. The CDR3 runs to 15 residues. Germline lookup yields CDR1 LNHDA and CDR2 SQIVND (reference sequence). The junction had 7 bases not matched to a gene; V was cut back by 5 bases and J by 3 bases. CDR3 loop: CASSRDRADNQPQHF. Written as DNA, the CDR3 is TGTGCCAGTAGTCGTGACAGGGCTGACAATCAGCCCCAGCATTTT.